This TCR beta chain was profiled in a study of T cell responses to AZD1222 COVID-19 vaccine. Study findings and constraints: Vaccination with two AZD1222 doses was followed by a rise in Spike-specific TCR breadth and depth.

As regards this clone: Its antigen remains unidentified.

Sequenced by immunoSEQ multiplex PCR; TCRdb stores in-frame clones only, minus some. This table has around 200,000 clones, roughly 93% appearing once. Sequenced material: peripheral blood, taken on day 0 of AZD1222 vaccination. The clonotype comes from an adult in good health.

CDR3 sequence: CASSPGRVGGPDTQYF. The CDR3, as DNA: TGCGCCAGCAGCCCAGGGAGGGTCGGAGGGCCAGATACGCAGTATTTT. The chain recombines TRBV5-1 with TRBJ2-3, with 7 positions matching TRBD2. Germline V gene sequence: CDR1 SGHRS, CDR2 YFSETQ. Trimming removed 4 bases from V and 4 bases from J; junction bases left unmatched: 12. The CDR3 consists of 16 residues.